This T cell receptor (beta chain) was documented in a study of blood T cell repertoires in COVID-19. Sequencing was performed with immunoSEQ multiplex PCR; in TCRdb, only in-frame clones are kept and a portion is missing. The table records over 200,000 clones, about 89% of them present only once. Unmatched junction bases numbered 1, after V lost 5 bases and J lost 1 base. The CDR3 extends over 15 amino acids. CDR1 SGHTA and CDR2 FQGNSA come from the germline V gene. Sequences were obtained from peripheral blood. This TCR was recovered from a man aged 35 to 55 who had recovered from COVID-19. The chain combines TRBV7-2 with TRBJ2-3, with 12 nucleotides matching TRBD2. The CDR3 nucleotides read TGTGCCAGCAGCCGGACTAGCGGGGGCACAGATACGCAGTATTTT. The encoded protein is CASSRTSGGTDTQYF.